This entry lists 28 T cell receptor beta chains sequenced from one sample in a study of molecular identifiers for immune sequencing clone quantification (dated by TCRdb to between 2017 and 2018). Libraries came from PCR. TCRdb lists the instrument as Illumina HiSeq 4000. TCRdb cleaned the public reads at Q25 with fastp, built clones with MiXCR and kept in-frame beta chains. Rows are combined by CDR3 protein, so each entry shows the most common genes and DNA. The sample contains fewer than 25,000 distinct CDR3 sequences, roughly a sixth of them found a single time. The ten largest clones capture 0.99% of the sample. Material: naive CD8+ T cells from blood, with Jurkat cell RNA spiked in. In the paper's terms, the cell subset or site label means: FACS-sorted CD8+CD4-CCR7+CD45RA+ naive T cells. Receptor source: a human donor in good health. Some libraries in this study had Jurkat cell RNA spiked in.

This clonotype occurred many times. The chain combines TRBV3-1 with TRBJ1-1; D is unresolved. With 1 base removed from V and 0 bases from J, the gap between germline ends came to 3 bases. The germline gives CDR1 LGHDT, CDR2 YNNKEL (reference sequence). The CDR3 is 13 residues long. The CDR3 DNA sequence: TGTGCCAGCAGCCAAGTATTGAACACTGAAGCTTTCTTT. This sequence encodes CASSQVLNTEAFF.

This clonotype has ten or more counts. The rearrangement uses TRBV10-3 and TRBJ2-7, with D maybe TRBD2 (5 bases). V was clipped by 0 bases and J by 3 bases, with 12 bases between them. From germline, CDR1 is ENHRY and CDR2 SYGVKD. The CDR3 loop spans 15 amino acids. The CDR3 nucleotides are TGTGCCATCAGTGAGTCGACTACCCCCGGCTACGAGCAGTACTTC. Its translation is CAISESTTPGYEQYF.

As concerns this clonotype: This may be a read error: a much more frequent sequence differs by one nucleotide. V and J are TRBV12-3 or TRBV12-4 and TRBJ2-5; tentative D call: TRBD2 (6 bases). Trimming took 2 bases from V and 5 from J, leaving 12 bases between them. The CDR3 is 14 residues long. CDR3 in amino acids: CASSLWDWPETQYF. DNA of the CDR3: TGTGCCAGCAGTTTATGGGACTGGCCCGAGACCCAGTACTTC.

This clonotype occurred many times. The genes are TRBV9 and TRBJ2-7; D might be TRBD1 (6 bases). CDR1 and CDR2 (germline): SGDLS, YYNGEE. The V end lost 3 bases, the J end lost 2 bases, and 12 bases lay between the germline ends. This CDR3 spans 14 amino acids. The chain's CDR3 is CASSGGQGPYEQYF. CDR3 DNA sequence: TGTGCCAGCAGCGGAGGTCAGGGGCCCTACGAGCAGTACTTC.

The chain joins TRBV7-6 to TRBJ1-1, with D perhaps matching TRBD1 (5 bases). Germline V CDR1 and CDR2: SGHVS, FNYEAQ. V was clipped by 4 bases and J by 0 bases, with 12 bases between them. CDR3 length: 15 residues. The CDR3 region is CASSSPTEMNTEAFF. CDR3 bases: TGTGCCAGCAGCTCTCCGACAGAGATGAACACTGAAGCTTTCTTT.

This clonotype has ten or more counts. The chain combines TRBV28 with TRBJ2-3; a weak D match, TRBD2 (6 bases). The germline V and J ends were trimmed by 7 bases and 1 base, with 12 bases remaining between them. The CDR3 is 14 amino acids. The V gene's germline CDR1 is MDHEN and CDR2 SYDVKM. The DNA for the CDR3 is TGTGCCAGCAAGGAGGGGTCGGGCACAGATACGCAGTATTTT. This sequence encodes CASKEGSGTDTQYF.

This clonotype was found many times. This sequence joins TRBV9 and TRBJ1-4; D gene uncertain. V lost 0 bases, J lost 5 bases, and 11 bases lay in between. CDR1 SGDLS and CDR2 YYNGEE come from the germline V gene. The CDR3 sequence is 15 residues long. CDR3: CASSVGGSINEKLFF. In nucleotides, the CDR3 is TGTGCCAGCAGCGTAGGAGGGAGTATAAATGAAAAACTGTTTTTT.

This clonotype was seen ten or more times. This rearrangement joins TRBV29-1 to TRBJ1-1, with D possibly matching TRBD1 (5 bases). The CDR3 has 12 amino acids. V gave up 6 bases and J gave up 6 bases, with 14 bases separating them. Germline CDR1 reads SQVTM; CDR2 reads ANQGSEA. CDR3 sequence: CSVSGFSAEAFF. The CDR3 bases are TGCAGCGTATCAGGGTTTAGTGCTGAAGCTTTCTTT. Filled out from reference TRBV29-1 and TRBJ1-1, the complete variable domain reads SAVISQKPSRDICQRGTSLTIQCQVDSQVTMMFWYRQQPGQSLTLIATANQGSEATYESGFVIDKFPISRPNLTFSTLTVSNMSPEDSSIYLCSVSGFSAEAFFGQGTRLTVV.

This clonotype has ten or more counts. The rearrangement joins TRBV28 to TRBJ1-3; perhaps TRBD1 as D (6 bases). There are 14 residues in the CDR3. Germline lookup yields CDR1 MDHEN and CDR2 SYDVKM. The V end was cut by 3 bases, the J end by 7 bases, with 13 bases between. The CDR3 loop is CASSFRGRQNTIYF. The CDR3 bases are TGTGCCAGCAGTTTCAGGGGCCGACAGAACACCATATATTTT. The full variable domain, completed using reference TRBV28 and TRBJ1-3, is DVKVTQSSRYLVKRTGEKVFLECVQDMDHENMFWYRQDPGLGLRLIYFSYDVKMKEKGDIPEGYSVSREKKERFSLILESASTNQTSMYLCASSFRGRQNTIYFGEGSWLTVV.

This clonotype was seen ten or more times. The chain recombines TRBV29-1 with TRBJ2-7; TRBD2 matches at 8 bases. Trimming removed 4 bases from V and 3 bases from J; junction bases left unmatched: 2. Germline V gene sequence: CDR1 SQVTM, CDR2 ANQGSEA. The CDR3 has 12 amino acids. As DNA, the CDR3 is TGCAGCGTTGCGGGGGGGGGCTACGAGCAGTACTTC. Its translation: CSVAGGGYEQYF.

The V call is TRBV7-9, the J call TRBJ1-1, with 7 nucleotides matching TRBD1. The CDR3 has 13 amino acids. Germline V gives CDR1 SEHNR, CDR2 FQNEAQ (reference sequence). Trimming removed 3 bases from V and 4 bases from J; junction bases left unmatched: 2. CDR3 nucleotides: TGTGCCAGCAGCTTGCAGGGGGGCACTGAAGCTTTCTTT. Its protein is CASSLQGGTEAFF.

This clonotype came up many times. The gene calls are TRBV7-6 and TRBJ2-5; 11 nucleotides match TRBD2. V was pared by 1 base and J by 2 bases, with 9 bases of the junction left unmatched. The CDR3 extends over 18 amino acids. The germline V gene encodes CDR1 SGHVS and CDR2 FNYEAQ. The CDR3, as DNA: TGTGCCAGCAGCTTAGATCATCCGGGACTAGCGGCACAAGAGACCCAGTACTTC. Translation gives CASSLDHPGLAAQETQYF.

This clonotype has a count of ten or more. The chain joins TRBV3-1 to TRBJ2-5, with 10 bases aligning to TRBD1. This CDR3 has 19 amino acids. Trimming removed 0 bases from V and 0 bases from J; junction bases left unmatched: 10. Germline values: CDR1 LGHDT, CDR2 YNNKEL (reference sequence). The CDR3 coding sequence is TGTGCCAGCAGCCAAGATCTGACCGGGACAGGGGTCTACCAAGAGACCCAGTACTTC. As protein: CASSQDLTGTGVYQETQYF.

This clonotype was recorded many times. The gene calls are TRBV24-1 and TRBJ2-1, with D perhaps being TRBD1 or TRBD2 (6 bases each). The CDR3 covers 14 residues. Trimming left V 5 bases short and J 5 bases short, with 12 bases between. Per the germline V gene, CDR1 is KGHDR and CDR2 is SFDVKD. The CDR3 DNA reads as TGTGCCACCAGTGGAGGGGGGAGCCACAATGAGCAGTTCTTC. It yields the protein CATSGGGSHNEQFF.

This clonotype has a count of ten or more. This chain connects TRBV7-9 to TRBJ2-7; the D call may be TRBD1 or TRBD2 (6 bases each). Between the trimmed V and J ends, which lost 2 bases and 2 bases, there was a span of 19 bases. Germline V gene data show CDR1 as SEHNR and CDR2 as FQNEAQ (reference sequence). This CDR3 has 17 amino acids. CDR3 bases: TGTGCCAGCAGCTTAAACTGGGGGGCAGCGGTGACCTACGAGCAGTACTTC. Protein sequence: CASSLNWGAAVTYEQYF. Together with reference TRBV7-9 and TRBJ2-7, the CDR3 gives the full variable domain: DTGVSQNPRHKITKRGQNVTFRCDPISEHNRLYWYRQTLGQGPEFLTYFQNEAQLEKSRLLSDRFSAERPKGSFSTLEIQRTEQGDSAMYLCASSLNWGAAVTYEQYFGPGTRLTVT.

This chain connects TRBV4-3 to TRBJ2-5, with D perhaps TRBD1 (5 bases). The V and J ends lost 0 bases and 2 bases respectively, with 10 bases between them. The CDR3 runs to 15 residues. Germline CDR1 LGHNA, CDR2 YSLEER. The CDR3 spells CASSQESDTQETQYF. The CDR3 coding sequence is TGCGCCAGCAGCCAAGAATCGGACACTCAAGAGACCCAGTACTTC.

Details on this clonotype: Possible read error: a much larger clone is one base away. J is TRBJ1-4 and V is TRBV7-9; 9 nucleotides line up with TRBD1. The CDR3 runs 15 residues. The V gene's germline CDR1 is SEHNR and CDR2 FQNEAQ (reference sequence). The CDR3 DNA sequence: TGTGCCAGCAGCCCCCCGGGACAGGGAGGCGAAAAACTGGTTTTT. Translated: CASSPPGQGGEKLVF.

This clonotype was observed many times. V is TRBV27 and J is TRBJ2-3; D gene uncertain. The V gene's germline CDR1 is MNHEY and CDR2 SMNVEV (reference sequence). V lost 3 bases and J lost 4, with 17 bases in between. The CDR3 loop spans 16 amino acids. The CDR3 region has the DNA TGTGCCAGCAGTTTGATAGGCCCCCTTAGGGCAGATACGCAGTATTTT. It translates to CASSLIGPLRADTQYF.

This clonotype occurred many times. The junction shows a germline mismatch at one end, possibly a read error. The V and J genes are TRBV28 and TRBJ2-1; the match to TRBD2 covers 11 bases. Germline CDR1 reads MDHEN; CDR2 reads SYDVKM. The CDR3 runs 14 residues. The CDR3 reads CASSPLAGGDEQFF. CDR3 DNA sequence: TGCGCCAGCAGCCCGCTAGCGGGGGGCGATGAGCAGTTCTTC.

This clonotype was seen repeatedly, ten times or more. V is TRBV20-1 and J is TRBJ1-5, with 7 bases matching TRBD1. The CDR3 has 16 amino acids. V shed 6 bases, J shed 0 bases, and the junction held 11 bases outside the gene matches. Germline-derived CDR1 and CDR2 are DFQATT and SNEGSKA (reference sequence). CDR3 nucleotides: TGCAGTGCAAAAGGGACAGCTGATTATAGCAATCAGCCCCAGCATTTT. Protein product: CSAKGTADYSNQPQHF.

A remark on this clonotype: A much larger clone sits a single nucleotide away, making a read error possible. V usage is TRBV4-3 and J usage is TRBJ2-1; D may be TRBD2 (6 bases). The CDR3 length is 14 residues. Germline assignment: CDR1 LGHNA and CDR2 YSLEER. The CDR3 reads CASSQGVAALELFF. The CDR3, as DNA: TGCGCCAGCAGCCAAGGAGTAGCGGCCCTTGAGCTGTTCTTC.

On this clonotype: Possible read error: a much larger clone is one base away. The V and J genes are TRBV12-3 or TRBV12-4 and TRBJ2-6; D is undetermined. The CDR3 runs 12 residues. Written as DNA, the CDR3 is TGTGCCAACAGTTTATTCTCCAACGTCCTGACTTTC. This gives the protein CANSLFSNVLTF.

This clonotype was counted ten times or more. The chain is built from TRBV4-1 and TRBJ1-4; 7 positions agree with TRBD1. The CDR3 length is 14 residues. In germline, CDR1 is MGHRA, CDR2 YSYEKL. V lost 1 base and J lost 8; bases outside the gene matches: 4. Here the CDR3 DNA reads TGCGCCAGCAGCCAAGGTACAGGGGAGGAAAAACTGTTTTTT. Translation gives CASSQGTGEEKLFF.

To note about this clonotype: A much bigger clone sits one base away, suggesting this may be a read error. The rearrangement links TRBV29-1 to TRBJ2-7; maybe TRBD1 (6 bases). The CDR3 length is 13 residues. Germline assignment: CDR1 SQVTM and CDR2 ANQGSEA. V lost 8 bases, J lost 2 bases, and 16 bases lay in between. Written as DNA, the CDR3 is TGCAGCTCCCGGACAGAAGAAGCCTACGAGCAGTACTTC. Encoded protein: CSSRTEEAYEQYF.

Many counts were recorded for this clonotype. The chain joins TRBV6-2 or TRBV6-3 to TRBJ1-1; no clear D gene. The CDR3 length is 14 residues. Between the trimmed V and J ends, which lost 3 bases and 0 bases, there was a span of 8 bases. Germline CDR1 and CDR2: MNHEY and SVGEGT. The DNA of the CDR3 is TGTGCCAGCAGTTATGGAGGGTTGAACACTGAAGCTTTCTTT. Amino acid sequence: CASSYGGLNTEAFF.

Ten or more counts support this clonotype. This chain links TRBV19 with TRBJ2-1; D is tentatively TRBD1 or TRBD2 (6 bases each). V was clipped by 3 bases and J by 3 bases, with 15 bases between them. CDR1 and CDR2 (germline): LNHDA, SQIVND (reference sequence). The CDR3 consists of 16 residues. The CDR3 spells CASSILGGHNYNEQFF. CDR3 DNA sequence: TGTGCCAGTAGTATCTTGGGGGGCCATAACTACAATGAGCAGTTCTTC.

This clonotype was detected ten times or more. The V call is TRBV20-1, the J call TRBJ2-3, with 12 positions matching TRBD2. The V segment lost 4 bases and the J segment 1 base; nucleotides outside the gene matches: 3. Germline CDR1 DFQATT, CDR2 SNEGSKA (reference sequence). The CDR3 contains 15 residues. The DNA for the CDR3 is TGCAGTGCTACGCCTAGCGGGGGGGGCACAGATACGCAGTATTTT. This encodes CSATPSGGGTDTQYF.

Remarks on this clonotype: A much larger clone is a single base away; this may be a read error. In this CDR3 the conserved last residue, phenylalanine or tryptophan, is missing, so a read error is likely. The chain has TRBV3-1 and TRBJ2-2; D ambiguous. V lost 0 bases to trimming and J lost 6 bases, with 11 bases between them. The CDR3 has 15 amino acids. Looked up from germline, CDR1 is LGHDT and CDR2 is YNNKEL (reference sequence). The CDR3 DNA follows: TGTGCCAGCAGCCAAGAGTACCTAAACCCCGGGGAGCTGTTTCTT. Translation: CASSQEYLNPGELFL.